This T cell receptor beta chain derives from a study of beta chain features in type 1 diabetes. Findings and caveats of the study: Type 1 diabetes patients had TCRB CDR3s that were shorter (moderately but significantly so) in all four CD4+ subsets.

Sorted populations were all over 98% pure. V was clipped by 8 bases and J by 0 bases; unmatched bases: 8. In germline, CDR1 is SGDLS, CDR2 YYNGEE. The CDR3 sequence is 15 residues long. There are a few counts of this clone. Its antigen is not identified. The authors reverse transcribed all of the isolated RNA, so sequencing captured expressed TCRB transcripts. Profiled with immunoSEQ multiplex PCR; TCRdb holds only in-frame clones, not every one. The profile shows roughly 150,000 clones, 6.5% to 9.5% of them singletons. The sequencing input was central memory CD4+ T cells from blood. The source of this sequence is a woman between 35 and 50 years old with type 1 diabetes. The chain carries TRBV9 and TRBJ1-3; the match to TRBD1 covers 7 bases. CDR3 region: CASSSGDSSGNTIYF. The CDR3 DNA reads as TGTGCCAGTTCTTCAGGGGACAGCTCTGGAAACACCATATATTTT.